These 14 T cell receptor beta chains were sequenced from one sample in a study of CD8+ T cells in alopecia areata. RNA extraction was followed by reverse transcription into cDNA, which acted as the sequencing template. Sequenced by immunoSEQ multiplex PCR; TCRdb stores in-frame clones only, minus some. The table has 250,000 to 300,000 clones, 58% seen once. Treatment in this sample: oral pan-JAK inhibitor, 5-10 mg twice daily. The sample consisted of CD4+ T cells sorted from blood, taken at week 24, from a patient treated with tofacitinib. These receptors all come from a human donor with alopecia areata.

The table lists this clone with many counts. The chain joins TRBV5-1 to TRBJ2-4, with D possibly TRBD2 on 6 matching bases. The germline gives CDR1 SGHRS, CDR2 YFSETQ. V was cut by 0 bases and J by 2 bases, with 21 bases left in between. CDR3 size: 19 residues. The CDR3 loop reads CASSLEPRRGALTKNIQYF. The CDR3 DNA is TGCGCCAGCAGCTTGGAACCGCGGAGGGGAGCCCTGACCAAAAACATTCAGTACTTC.

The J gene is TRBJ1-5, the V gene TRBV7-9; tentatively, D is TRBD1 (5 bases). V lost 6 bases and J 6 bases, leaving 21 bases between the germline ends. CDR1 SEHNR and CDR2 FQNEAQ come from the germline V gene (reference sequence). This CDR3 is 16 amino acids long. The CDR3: CASSSRGGARSQPQHF. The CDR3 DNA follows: TGTGCCAGCAGTTCCAGAGGAGGGGCGCGTAGTCAGCCCCAGCATTTT.

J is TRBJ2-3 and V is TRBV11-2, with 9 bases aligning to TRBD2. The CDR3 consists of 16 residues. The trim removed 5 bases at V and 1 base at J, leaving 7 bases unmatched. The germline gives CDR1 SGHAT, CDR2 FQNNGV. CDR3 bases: TGTGCCAGCAGCCAACCCTCTAGCGGGGGCACAGATACGCAGTATTTT. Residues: CASSQPSSGGTDTQYF.

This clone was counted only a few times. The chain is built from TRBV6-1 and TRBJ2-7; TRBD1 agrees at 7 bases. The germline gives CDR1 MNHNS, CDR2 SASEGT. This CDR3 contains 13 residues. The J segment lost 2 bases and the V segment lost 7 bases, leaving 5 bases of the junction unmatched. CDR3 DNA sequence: TGTGCCAGCAAGGGACAGATGGCCTACGAGCAGTACTTC. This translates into CASKGQMAYEQYF.

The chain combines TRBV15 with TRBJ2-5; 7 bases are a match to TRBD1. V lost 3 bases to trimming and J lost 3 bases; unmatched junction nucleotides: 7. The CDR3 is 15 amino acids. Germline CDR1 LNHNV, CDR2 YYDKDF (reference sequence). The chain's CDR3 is CATSRLGTDEETQYF. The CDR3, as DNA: TGTGCCACCAGCAGGTTGGGGACAGACGAAGAGACCCAGTACTTC.

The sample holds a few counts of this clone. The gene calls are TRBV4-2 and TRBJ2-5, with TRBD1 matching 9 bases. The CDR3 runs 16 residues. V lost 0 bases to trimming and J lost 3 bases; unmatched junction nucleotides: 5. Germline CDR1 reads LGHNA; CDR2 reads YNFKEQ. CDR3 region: CASSQDTGQGEETQYF. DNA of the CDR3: TGTGCCAGCAGCCAAGATACGGGACAGGGTGAAGAGACCCAGTACTTC.

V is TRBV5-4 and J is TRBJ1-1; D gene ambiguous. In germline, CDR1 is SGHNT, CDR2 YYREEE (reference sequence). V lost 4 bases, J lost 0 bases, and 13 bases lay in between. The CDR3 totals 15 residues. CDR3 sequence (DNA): TGTGCCAGCAGCGTGCGCGCGACAATGAACACTGAAGCTTTCTTT. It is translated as CASSVRATMNTEAFF. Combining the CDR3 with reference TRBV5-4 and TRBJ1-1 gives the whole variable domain ETGVTQSPTHLIKTRGQQVTLRCSSQSGHNTVSWYQQALGQGPQFIFQYYREEENGRGNFPPRFSGLQFPNYSSELNVNALELDDSALYLCASSVRATMNTEAFFGQGTRLTVV.

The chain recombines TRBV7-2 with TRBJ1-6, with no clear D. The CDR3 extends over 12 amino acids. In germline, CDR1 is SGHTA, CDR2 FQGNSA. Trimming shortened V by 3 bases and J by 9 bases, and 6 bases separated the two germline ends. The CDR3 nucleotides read TGTGCCAGCAGCTTCCAGTCTTCACCCCTCCACTTT. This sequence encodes CASSFQSSPLHF.

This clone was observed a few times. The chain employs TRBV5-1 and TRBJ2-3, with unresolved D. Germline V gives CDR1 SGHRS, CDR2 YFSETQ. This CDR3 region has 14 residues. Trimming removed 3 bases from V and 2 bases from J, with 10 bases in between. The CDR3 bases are TGCGCCAGCAGCTATGCCGTCCCCACAGATACGCAGTATTTT. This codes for CASSYAVPTDTQYF. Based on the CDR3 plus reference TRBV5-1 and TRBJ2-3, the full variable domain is KAGVTQTPRYLIKTRGQQVTLSCSPISGHRSVSWYQQTPGQGLQFLFEYFSETQRNKGNFPGRFSGRQFSNSRSEMNVSTLELGDSALYLCASSYAVPTDTQYFGPGTRLTVL.

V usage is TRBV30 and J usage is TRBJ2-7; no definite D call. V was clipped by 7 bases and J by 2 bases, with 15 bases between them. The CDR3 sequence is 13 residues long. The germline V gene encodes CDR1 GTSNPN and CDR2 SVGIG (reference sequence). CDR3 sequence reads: CASNEDWAYEQYF. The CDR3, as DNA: TGTGCCTCCAACGAGGATTGGGCCTACGAGCAGTACTTC.

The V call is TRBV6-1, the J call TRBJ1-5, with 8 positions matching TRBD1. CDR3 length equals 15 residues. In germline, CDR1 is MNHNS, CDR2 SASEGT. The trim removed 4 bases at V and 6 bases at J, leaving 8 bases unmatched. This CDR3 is CASSVGSQGAQPQHF. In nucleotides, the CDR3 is TGTGCCAGCAGTGTCGGGAGTCAGGGGGCTCAGCCCCAGCATTTT.

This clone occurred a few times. The CDR3 DNA is TGCAGCGTGGGAGGACCGGACACGGGGAATGAAAAACTGTTTTTT. Its protein product is CSVGGPDTGNEKLFF. V usage is TRBV29-1 and J usage is TRBJ1-4, with D tentatively TRBD1 (5 bases). Germline CDR1 is SQVTM and CDR2 is ANQGSEA. The V end lost 6 bases, the J end lost 5 bases, and 19 bases lay between the germline ends. The CDR3 consists of 15 residues.

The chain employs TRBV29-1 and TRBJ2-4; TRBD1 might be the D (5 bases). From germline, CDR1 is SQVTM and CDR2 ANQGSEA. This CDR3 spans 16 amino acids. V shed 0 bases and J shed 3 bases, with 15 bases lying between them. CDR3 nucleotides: TGCAGCGTTGAAGATGGACAACAACAACACAAAAACATTCAGTACTTC. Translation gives CSVEDGQQQHKNIQYF.

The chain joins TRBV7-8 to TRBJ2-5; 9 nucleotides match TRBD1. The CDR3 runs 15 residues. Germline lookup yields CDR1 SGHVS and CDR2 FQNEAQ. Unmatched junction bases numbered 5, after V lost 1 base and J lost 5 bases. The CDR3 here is CASSLVTGGMETQYF. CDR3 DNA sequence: TGTGCCAGCAGCTTAGTAACAGGGGGCATGGAGACCCAGTACTTC.